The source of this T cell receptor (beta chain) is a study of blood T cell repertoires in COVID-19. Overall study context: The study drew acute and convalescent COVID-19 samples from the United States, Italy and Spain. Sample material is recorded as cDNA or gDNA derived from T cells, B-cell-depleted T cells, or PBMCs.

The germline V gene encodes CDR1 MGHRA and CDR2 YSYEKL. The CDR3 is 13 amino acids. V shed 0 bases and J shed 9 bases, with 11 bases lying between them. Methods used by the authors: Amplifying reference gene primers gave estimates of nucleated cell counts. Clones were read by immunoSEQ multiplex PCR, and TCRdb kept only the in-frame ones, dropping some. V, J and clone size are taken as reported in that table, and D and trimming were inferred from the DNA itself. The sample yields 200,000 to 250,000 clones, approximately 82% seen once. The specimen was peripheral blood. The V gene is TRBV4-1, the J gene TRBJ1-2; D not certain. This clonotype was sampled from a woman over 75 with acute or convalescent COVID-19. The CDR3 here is CASSQDGRLSYTF. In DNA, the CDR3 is TGCGCCAGCAGCCAAGATGGGCGTTTAAGCTACACCTTC.